The subject of this entry is one T cell receptor beta chain. This entry comes from a study of T cells after posttransplantation cyclophosphamide. Per germline, CDR1 KGHSH and CDR2 LQKENI. Trimming took 4 bases from V and 5 from J, leaving 5 bases between them. CDR3 length: 11 residues. Cells defined as naive were viable CD3+CD4+ or CD3+CD8+ and CCR7+CD45RA+CD45RO-CD95-CD27+CD28+. Profiling relied on immunoSEQ multiplex PCR, and the TCRdb table lists in-frame clones only, not all of them. The table has under 35,000 clones, about 93% seen once. This clonotype was obtained from a woman aged 55-75 years in good health, CMV-negative, and a related stem cell transplant donor. The genes are TRBV18 and TRBJ1-1; D is unclear. What was sequenced was naive CD4+ T cells sorted from PBMCs. The CDR3 is CASSLETEAFF. The DNA of the CDR3 is TGTGCCAGCTCACTGGAGACTGAAGCTTTCTTT.